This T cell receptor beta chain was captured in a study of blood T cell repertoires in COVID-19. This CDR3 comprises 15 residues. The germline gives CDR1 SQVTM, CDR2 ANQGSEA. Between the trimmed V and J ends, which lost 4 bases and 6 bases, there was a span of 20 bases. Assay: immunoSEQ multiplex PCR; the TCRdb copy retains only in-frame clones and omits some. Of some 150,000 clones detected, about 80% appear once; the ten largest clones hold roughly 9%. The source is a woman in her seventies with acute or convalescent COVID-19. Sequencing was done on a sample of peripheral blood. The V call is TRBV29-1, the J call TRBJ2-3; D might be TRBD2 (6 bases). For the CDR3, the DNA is TGCAGCGTTGGCTCTCTCGGTGGGAGGCCTGATACGCAGTATTTT. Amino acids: CSVGSLGGRPDTQYF.